One and the same sample provided the 14 T cell receptor beta chains below, sequenced in a study of T cells after posttransplantation cyclophosphamide. TCRdb's table, derived via immunoSEQ multiplex PCR, lists solely in-frame clones and lacks some. The sample has thousands of clones; approximately 94% are singletons. The sequencing sample was made of CD4+ T cells sorted from bone marrow. These receptors were collected from a woman aged 55 to 70 in good health, CMV-negative, and a related stem cell transplant donor.

The chain links TRBV7-9 to TRBJ1-6; weak D call: TRBD1 (6 bases). Germline CDR1 and CDR2: SEHNR and FQNEAQ (reference sequence). This CDR3 region has 15 residues. The V gene lost 4 bases and the J gene lost 7 bases, with 14 bases spanning the gap. The CDR3 sequence: CASSSRDTVNSPLHF. The CDR3 DNA reads as TGTGCCAGCAGCTCTAGGGACACCGTGAATTCACCCCTCCACTTT.

This clone was picked up a small number of times. The V call is TRBV2, the J call TRBJ1-2; D not resolved. CDR1 is SNHLY, CDR2 FYNNEI, per germline. The CDR3 spans 14 residues. Trimming shortened V by 4 bases and J by 2 bases, and 11 bases separated the two germline ends. In DNA form, the CDR3 reads TGTGCCAGCAGTGGACGGGTCAACAACTATGGCTACACCTTC. It is translated as CASSGRVNNYGYTF.

The chain uses TRBV2 and TRBJ1-5; D remains ambiguous. Trimming removed 5 bases at V and 4 bases at J, with 15 bases between. This CDR3 region has 15 residues. Germline V CDR1 and CDR2: SNHLY, FYNNEI. The DNA of the CDR3 is TGTGCCAGCAGTAGCACTAAGAGAGAAAATCAGCCCCAGCATTTT. It is translated as CASSSTKRENQPQHF. Combining the CDR3 with reference TRBV2 and TRBJ1-5 gives the whole variable domain EPEVTQTPSHQVTQMGQEVILRCVPISNHLYFYWYRQILGQKVEFLVSFYNNEISEKSEIFDDQFSVERPDGSNFTLKIRSTKLEDSAMYFCASSSTKRENQPQHFGDGTRLSIL.

The count of this clone is one. The chain is built from TRBV7-6 and TRBJ2-1, with D uncertain. This CDR3 comprises 13 residues. Germline V gives CDR1 SGHVS, CDR2 FNYEAQ. Trimming pared 8 bases from V and 3 bases from J, leaving 11 bases between. The CDR3 loop is CASSGTGYNEQFF. In DNA form, the CDR3 reads TGTGCCAGCTCTGGTACGGGCTACAATGAGCAGTTCTTC.

This chain links TRBV6-5 with TRBJ1-5; TRBD1 might be the D (5 bases). Trimming removed 0 bases from V and 7 bases from J, with 13 bases in between. CDR1 MNHEY and CDR2 SVGAGI come from the germline V gene. The CDR3 totals 15 residues. The DNA of the CDR3 is TGTGCCAGCAGTTACTCGGCTCAGGGAGGCCAGCCCCAGCATTTT. Translation: CASSYSAQGGQPQHF.

The chain has TRBV7-9 and TRBJ2-1; 7 bases match TRBD2. Germline trimming cut 5 bases from V and 7 bases from J; bases unmatched to any gene: 11. Germline V CDR1 and CDR2: SEHNR, FQNEAQ (reference sequence). The CDR3 spans 15 residues. CDR3 sequence reads: CASSLRLARPNEQFF. DNA of the CDR3: TGTGCCAGCAGCCTCCGACTAGCCAGACCTAATGAGCAGTTCTTC.

The rearrangement uses TRBV6-1 and TRBJ1-2; D is unclear. Per the germline V gene, CDR1 is MNHNS and CDR2 is SASEGT. The CDR3 covers 13 residues. V was cut by 2 bases and J by 5 bases, with 9 bases left in between. The CDR3 protein is CASSEMGSYGYTF. CDR3 DNA sequence: TGTGCCAGCAGTGAAATGGGCAGTTATGGCTACACCTTC.

V usage is TRBV2 and J usage is TRBJ2-5; weak D call: TRBD1 (6 bases). Germline lookup yields CDR1 SNHLY and CDR2 FYNNEI. V lost 6 bases to trimming and J lost 7 bases, with 18 bases between them. This CDR3 comprises 14 residues. CDR3 region: CASRAQGPGGTQYF. In DNA form, the CDR3 reads TGTGCCAGCAGGGCACAGGGCCCTGGTGGGACCCAGTACTTC.

This clone appeared a single time. The chain links TRBV27 to TRBJ1-3; D might be TRBD1 (5 bases). Germline lookup yields CDR1 MNHEY and CDR2 SMNVEV (reference sequence). The CDR3 covers 13 residues. The ends were cut back, 2 bases at V and 9 bases at J, with 11 bases in the middle. The CDR3 nucleotides read TGTGCCAGCAGTTTACTTGGGGGAGGCACCATATATTTT. Residues: CASSLLGGGTIYF.

The chain couples TRBV9 to TRBJ1-1, with a possible D match to TRBD1 (5 bases). The V end lost 0 bases, the J end lost 4 bases, and 10 bases lay between the germline ends. The germline gives CDR1 SGDLS, CDR2 YYNGEE. The CDR3 sequence is 14 residues long. CDR3 sequence: CASSVAGGGTEAFF. The CDR3 bases are TGTGCCAGCAGCGTAGCTGGGGGAGGCACTGAAGCTTTCTTT.

The chain joins TRBV7-3 to TRBJ2-1; tentatively, D is TRBD2 (5 bases). Trimming took 6 bases from V and 8 from J, leaving 14 bases between them. In germline, CDR1 is SGHTA, CDR2 FQGTGA. This CDR3 spans 13 amino acids. The CDR3 region has the DNA TGTGCCAGCAGAACGGCTAATAGCGATGAGCAGTTCTTC. Protein: CASRTANSDEQFF.

The CDR3 here is CASSSGGAGEYEQYF. The CDR3 DNA follows: TGCGCCAGCAGCTCGGGGGGAGCGGGAGAGTACGAGCAGTACTTC. The chain links TRBV5-1 to TRBJ2-7, with 8 bases matching TRBD2. The CDR3 runs to 15 residues. Trimming took 3 bases from V and 4 from J; bases not matched to a gene: 9. Per the germline V gene, CDR1 is SGHRS and CDR2 is YFSETQ.

For the CDR3, the DNA is TGTGCCACCAGCAGAGATAACAAGTTTTGGACAGTTAATCAGCCCCAGCATTTT. This encodes CATSRDNKFWTVNQPQHF. The chain employs TRBV15 and TRBJ1-5; tentatively, D is TRBD1 (6 bases). The CDR3 sequence is 18 residues long. The V and J ends lost 0 bases and 4 bases respectively, with 19 bases between them. Germline V lookup: CDR1 LNHNV, CDR2 YYDKDF (reference sequence).

The chain uses TRBV6-5 and TRBJ1-1; D is unresolved. The germline V gene has CDR1 MNHEY and CDR2 SVGAGI. The CDR3 is made up of 15 amino acids. V was cut by 0 bases and J by 4 bases, with 12 bases left in between. The CDR3 reads CASSYSKRVGTEAFF. The CDR3 coding sequence is TGTGCCAGCAGTTACTCGAAGCGGGTAGGCACTGAAGCTTTCTTT.